One sample yielded the 20 T cell receptor beta chains listed below, sequenced in a study of T cell repertoires in cytomegalovirus infection. TCRdb itself ran the reads through MiXCR, one entry per CDR3 protein. The sample contains about 890,000 distinct CDR3 sequences, 31% of which appear only once. These TCRs are of unknown antigen specificity. Here the sequenced sample was cultured CD8+ T cells from PBMCs, taken from culture after CMV antigen stimulation. The origin of the receptors is a human donor in good health (CMV status not recorded). Some clones in this sample may be carry-over from other donors' samples.

This clonotype was counted many times. The chain recombines TRBV7-2 with TRBJ2-7; TRBD2 aligns across 13 bases. V shed 2 bases, J shed 0 bases, and the junction held 7 bases outside the gene matches. The germline V gene encodes CDR1 SGHTA and CDR2 FQGNSA. CDR3 length: 18 residues. The CDR3 bases are TGTGCCAGCAGCTTAAGGACTAGCGGGGGCCTTAGCTCCTACGAGCAGTACTTC. As protein: CASSLRTSGGLSSYEQYF.

This clonotype was detected a few times. This chain connects TRBV18 to TRBJ2-1; a possible D gene is TRBD1 (6 bases). With 2 bases removed from V and 4 bases from J, the gap between germline ends came to 18 bases. The germline gives CDR1 KGHSH, CDR2 LQKENI. This CDR3 region has 17 residues. In DNA, the CDR3 is TGTGCCAGCTCACCAGGGGCAGGGGAGTTCTGGTACAATGAGCAGTTCTTC. Translating it yields CASSPGAGEFWYNEQFF. The full variable domain, with the rest looked up from reference TRBV18 and TRBJ2-1, is NAGVMQNPRHLVRRRGQEARLRCSPMKGHSHVYWYRQLPEEGLKFMVYLQKENIIDESGMPKERFSAEFPKEGPSILRIQQVVRGDSAAYFCASSPGAGEFWYNEQFFGPGTRLTVL.

The genes are TRBV5-6 and TRBJ1-6, with D uncertain. V lost 2 bases to trimming and J lost 7 bases, with 10 bases between them. Germline assignment: CDR1 SGHDT and CDR2 YYEEEE. CDR3 length equals 14 residues. For the CDR3, the DNA is TGTGCCAGCAGCTTCGCGACACCGAATTCACCCCTCCACTTT. Protein sequence: CASSFATPNSPLHF.

This clonotype was seen ten or more times. J is TRBJ1-4 and V is TRBV7-8, with D uncertain. V was shortened by 0 bases and J by 3 bases, with 11 bases between the two germline ends. Per germline, CDR1 SGHVS and CDR2 FQNEAQ. CDR3 length equals 16 residues. DNA of the CDR3: TGTGCCAGCAGCTTAGCGACGTACGCTGCTAATGAAAAACTGTTTTTT. Translation: CASSLATYAANEKLFF.

The table lists this clonotype with a few counts. The CDR3 DNA reads TGTGCCAGCAGTGACCGACAGGGGGCCCATCAGCCCCAGCATTTT. It yields the protein CASSDRQGAHQPQHF. The chain links TRBV12-3 or TRBV12-4 to TRBJ1-5, with 10 bases that match TRBD1. J gave up 5 bases and V 5 bases, and 6 bases lay outside the gene matches. This CDR3 comprises 15 residues.

This clonotype was counted between two and nine times. This chain links TRBV19 with TRBJ1-2; unclear D gene. There are 12 residues in the CDR3. Germline V CDR1 and CDR2: LNHDA, SQIVND (reference sequence). V was cut by 3 bases and J by 7 bases, with 9 bases left in between. CDR3 in DNA: TGTGCCAGTAGTATCCCGACGGTTGGCTACACCTTC. Translating gives CASSIPTVGYTF.

The rearrangement links TRBV7-2 to TRBJ2-7; no firm D call. CDR3 length equals 14 residues. V was pared by 1 base and J by 2 bases, with 9 bases between. Germline CDR1 SGHTA, CDR2 FQGNSA. CDR3: CASSLVVDTYEQYF. CDR3 sequence (DNA): TGTGCCAGCAGCTTAGTTGTGGATACCTACGAGCAGTACTTC.

This chain uses TRBV7-9 with TRBJ2-7; TRBD1 aligns across 8 bases. CDR1 SEHNR and CDR2 FQNEAQ come from the germline V gene (reference sequence). V was pared by 5 bases and J by 2 bases, with 11 bases of the junction left unmatched. This CDR3 spans 16 amino acids. In nucleotides, the CDR3 is TGTGCCAGCAGCCCCCGAGTCGAGACAGGGGCCTACGAGCAGTACTTC. Amino acids: CASSPRVETGAYEQYF.

This clonotype was detected only a few times. Without the conserved terminal phenylalanine or tryptophan, this CDR3 likely stems from a read error. The DNA is omitted, as the CDR3 cannot be located on it reliably, and the CDR3 follows TCRdb's listing. The V gene is TRBV7-2, the J gene TRBJ1-4; TRBD1, the table's D call, was not compared with the DNA. 12 amino acids form the CDR3, both terminal residues included. Per the germline V gene, CDR1 is SGHTA and CDR2 is FQGNSA. CDR3 in amino acids: CASSRGGQGNVL.

The chain combines TRBV13 with TRBJ1-1; no reliable D call. This CDR3 is 15 amino acids long. Trimming removed 2 bases at V and 1 base at J, with 11 bases between. Per the germline V gene, CDR1 is PRHDT and CDR2 is FYEKMQ (reference sequence). The CDR3 coding sequence is TGTGCCAGCAGCTTAAACGGGGAGGCGAACACTGAAGCTTTCTTT. The encoded protein is CASSLNGEANTEAFF.

This clonotype was counted only a few times. The V gene is TRBV5-5, the J gene TRBJ2-7, with a weak D call TRBD1 (6 bases). The germline CDR1 and CDR2 sequences are SGHKS and YYEKEE (reference sequence). The V gene lost 3 bases and the J gene lost 5 bases, with 15 bases spanning the gap. The CDR3 has 14 amino acids. CDR3: CASSSLWGHNEQYV. CDR3 DNA: TGTGCCAGCAGCTCCCTCTGGGGGCACAACGAGCAGTACGTC.

This clonotype was seen a handful of times. The J gene is TRBJ1-1, the V gene TRBV12-3 or TRBV12-4; tentatively, D is TRBD1 (6 bases). This CDR3 is 13 amino acids long. V was cut by 5 bases and J by 4 bases, with 11 bases left in between. The CDR3 loop reads CASSHQGSTEAFF. CDR3 in DNA: TGTGCCAGCAGTCATCAGGGGAGCACTGAAGCTTTCTTT.

The chain has TRBV10-2 and TRBJ2-2, with TRBD2 identical over 10 bases. Germline V lookup: CDR1 WSHSY, CDR2 SAAADI. The CDR3 runs to 14 residues. V was clipped by 6 bases and J by 6 bases; unmatched bases: 4. DNA for the CDR3: TGCGCCAGCAGACCCGGGACTAGCGCCGGGGAGCTGTTTTTT. Translated: CASRPGTSAGELFF.

This clonotype has only a few counts. V gene TRBV28 combines with J gene TRBJ2-5; TRBD1 matches at 7 bases. CDR1 is MDHEN and CDR2 is SYDVKM in the germline V gene. The CDR3 covers 17 residues. The J segment lost 3 bases and the V segment lost 4 bases, leaving 14 bases of the junction unmatched. The CDR3 DNA reads as TGTGCCAGCAGTTCCACCCCGCAGGGGGATAATAAAGAGACCCAGTACTTC. Protein product: CASSSTPQGDNKETQYF. The whole variable domain, remainder taken from reference TRBV28 and TRBJ2-5, is DVKVTQSSRYLVKRTGEKVFLECVQDMDHENMFWYRQDPGLGLRLIYFSYDVKMKEKGDIPEGYSVSREKKERFSLILESASTNQTSMYLCASSSTPQGDNKETQYFGPGTRLLVL.

Of note for this clonotype: A much larger clone differs from this one at a single base, so this may be a read error. The chain uses TRBV12-3 or TRBV12-4 and TRBJ1-1; 10 bases line up with TRBD1. CDR3 length: 16 amino acids. The ends lost 6 bases at V and 0 bases at J; junction bases unmatched: 7. The CDR3 spells CASSQRDRGLNTEAFF. Here the CDR3 DNA reads TGTGCCAGCAGCCAACGGGACAGGGGTTTGAACACTGAAGCTTTCTTT.

This clonotype was detected a few times. The rearrangement uses TRBV19 and TRBJ2-1, with 15 positions matching TRBD2. The V gene end was trimmed by 7 bases and the J gene end by 0 bases; junction bases not matched to a gene: 7. The CDR3 runs 18 residues. CDR1 LNHDA and CDR2 SQIVND come from the germline V gene (reference sequence). The CDR3 DNA is TGTGCCAGTACGGGACTAGCGGGGGGCCAGAGCTCCTACAATGAGCAGTTCTTC. Its translation: CASTGLAGGQSSYNEQFF.

This clonotype was observed many times. The chain's CDR3 is CASTLFEDRVRNEQFF. CDR3 nucleotides: TGTGCCAGCACACTTTTTGAGGACAGGGTGAGGAATGAGCAGTTCTTC. The J gene is TRBJ2-1, the V gene TRBV7-2; TRBD1 matches 8 bases. Trimming at V came to 7 bases and at J to 7 bases, leaving 15 bases not matched to a gene. The CDR3 length is 16 residues. CDR1 is SGHTA and CDR2 is FQGNSA in the germline V gene.

A few counts support this clonotype. CDR3 nucleotide sequence: TGTGCCAGCAGCCAGAGGTACGGGAACACTGAAGCTTTCTTT. It is translated as CASSQRYGNTEAFF. This chain connects TRBV7-9 to TRBJ1-1, with D unresolved. The V end lost 5 bases, the J end lost 1 base, and 11 bases lay between the germline ends. The length of the CDR3 is 14 residues. Germline V gene data show CDR1 as SEHNR and CDR2 as FQNEAQ (reference sequence).

This chain uses TRBV29-1 with TRBJ2-5, with D possibly TRBD1 on 5 matching bases. V lost 0 bases and J 1 base, leaving 9 bases between the germline ends. CDR1 and CDR2 from the germline V gene are SQVTM and ANQGSEA. CDR3 length: 14 residues. In nucleotides, the CDR3 is TGCAGCGTTGAAGATTTGACAGTCCAAGAGACCCAGTACTTC. Its protein product is CSVEDLTVQETQYF.

With respect to this clonotype: Relative to the germline gene, one junction end is altered; a read error may explain this. The rearrangement uses TRBV4-1 and TRBJ1-1; no firm D call. CDR3 length equals 16 residues. Germline values: CDR1 MGHRA, CDR2 YSYEKL. The CDR3 spells CASSQEVGSLNTEAFF. The CDR3 coding sequence is TGTGCCAGCAGCCAAGAAGTCGGCAGCCTGAACACTGAAGCTTTCTTT.